One and the same sample provided the 29 T cell receptor beta chains below, sequenced in a study of regulatory T cells in long-lasting Graves disease listed by TCRdb under 2021. The sample's time point label, in plain terms: persistent/refractory GD, antithyroid drugs over 5 years with positive TRAb. RNA was extracted from PBMCs in TRIzol for both TCR sequencing and RNA sequencing. Libraries were constructed by multiplex PCR. The data were produced on an Illumina HiSeq 4000. TCR beta libraries were built with iRepertoire HTBI primers and Arm-PCR amplification of CDR3 regions. TCRdb reprocessed the public reads (quality trimming at Q25 with fastp, clone calling with MiXCR) and kept in-frame beta chains. Every entry covers one CDR3 protein and lists the most common genes and DNA from its rows. Counted in this sample were approximately 400,000 distinct CDR3 sequences; around a quarter of them appeared once. The ten largest account for roughly 26% of the sample.

This specimen was peripheral blood mononuclear cells (PBMCs), taken when the disease was refractory, from a patient treated with antithyroid drugs. These receptors came from a female donor with Graves disease.

In this sample, this clonotype turned up many times. The rearrangement links TRBV12-3 or TRBV12-4 to TRBJ1-4; tentatively, D is TRBD1 (6 bases). V shed 7 bases and J shed 3 bases, with 18 bases lying between them. CDR3 size: 16 residues. CDR3 DNA sequence: TGTGCCAGCAAGAAGGACAGCACCATGTCTAATGAAAAACTGTTTTTT. It translates to CASKKDSTMSNEKLFF.

Here the CDR3 DNA reads TGCGCCAGCAGCTCCTCCACGGGGGCAGATACGCAGTATTTT. Its protein is CASSSSTGADTQYF. This rearrangement joins TRBV5-1 to TRBJ2-3; TRBD2 is a possible D gene (6 bases). Per the germline V gene, CDR1 is SGHRS and CDR2 is YFSETQ. Trimming cost V 3 bases and J 4 bases, with 12 bases left between them. The CDR3 totals 14 residues. Full variable domain (missing parts from reference TRBV5-1 and TRBJ2-3): KAGVTQTPRYLIKTRGQQVTLSCSPISGHRSVSWYQQTPGQGLQFLFEYFSETQRNKGNFPGRFSGRQFSNSRSEMNVSTLELGDSALYLCASSSSTGADTQYFGPGTRLTVL.

This clonotype was seen more than once but under ten times. The chain employs TRBV7-2 and TRBJ1-4; no reliable D call. From germline, CDR1 is SGHTA and CDR2 FQGNSA. Deletions cut 5 bases from V and 3 bases from J, with 31 bases between. The CDR3 contains 21 residues. CDR3 nucleotides: TGTGCCAGCAGCCGTCCCCTCCCTGACGGCTCGAGAACGGGAGCTAATGAAAAACTGTTTTTT. Protein: CASSRPLPDGSRTGANEKLFF.

This clonotype was observed many times. The rearrangement uses TRBV20-1 and TRBJ1-1; D uncertain. The CDR3 has 13 residues. V was pared by 3 bases and J by 1 base, with 9 bases between. Germline V CDR1 and CDR2: DFQATT, SNEGSKA (reference sequence). The CDR3 loop reads CSARVSQNTEAFF. Here the CDR3 DNA reads TGCAGTGCTAGGGTTAGTCAGAACACTGAAGCTTTCTTT.

The chain recombines TRBV5-1 with TRBJ2-7; TRBD1 agrees at 10 bases. This CDR3 has 14 residues. The V segment lost 2 bases and the J segment 6 bases; nucleotides outside the gene matches: 5. Germline V gives CDR1 SGHRS, CDR2 YFSETQ. The CDR3 bases are TGCGCCAGCAGCTTTGGACAGGGGGTTGGCGAGCAGTACTTC. It encodes CASSFGQGVGEQYF.

This clonotype was found many times. V is TRBV2 and J is TRBJ1-1; D is uncertain. The CDR3 is 14 amino acids. V dropped 0 bases and J dropped 1 base, with 6 bases sitting between them. Looked up from germline, CDR1 is SNHLY and CDR2 is FYNNEI. The CDR3 nucleotides read TGTGCCAGCAGTGAAGCGCATGGGAACACTGAAGCTTTCTTT. This codes for CASSEAHGNTEAFF. Full variable domain (rest looked up from reference TRBV2 and TRBJ1-1): EPEVTQTPSHQVTQMGQEVILRCVPISNHLYFYWYRQILGQKVEFLVSFYNNEISEKSEIFDDQFSVERPDGSNFTLKIRSTKLEDSAMYFCASSEAHGNTEAFFGQGTRLTVV.

This clonotype was observed at least ten times. The chain joins TRBV29-1 to TRBJ1-2, with D hard to call. This CDR3 spans 15 amino acids. Deletions cut 4 bases from V and 8 bases from J, with 23 bases between. CDR1 is SQVTM, CDR2 ANQGSEA, per germline. This chain's CDR3 is CSVGGSRSLIDGYTF. The CDR3 DNA reads as TGCAGCGTTGGAGGCAGTCGATCCCTAATCGACGGCTACACCTTC.

V and J are TRBV12-3 or TRBV12-4 and TRBJ2-1; no clear D. This CDR3 spans 15 amino acids. V lost 6 bases and J lost 7, with 19 bases in between. In DNA, the CDR3 is TGTGCCAGCAGCCCGGTCCTAGAGCTGACTAATGAGCAGTTCTTC. Translating gives CASSPVLELTNEQFF.

This clonotype was picked up many times. V and J are TRBV11-1 and TRBJ2-1; D ambiguous. The CDR3 loop spans 12 amino acids. Trimming left V 4 bases short and J 7 bases short, with 8 bases between. CDR1 SGHAT and CDR2 FQDESV come from the germline V gene (reference sequence). CDR3 nucleotides: TGTGCCAGCAGCTCCGCCAGTAATGAGCAGTTCTTC. Translation: CASSSASNEQFF.

This rearrangement joins TRBV5-4 to TRBJ2-5, with D tentatively TRBD2 (5 bases). This CDR3 comprises 15 residues. Per germline, CDR1 SGHNT and CDR2 YYREEE (reference sequence). V was pared by 2 bases and J by 4 bases, with 15 bases between. The CDR3 DNA reads as TGTGCCAGCAGCTTTGTGGGGAGAGGGTCAGAGACCCAGTACTTC. Protein: CASSFVGRGSETQYF.

This clonotype appeared many times. This chain connects TRBV28 to TRBJ1-1, with D uncertain. This CDR3 contains 14 residues. Germline V gene sequence: CDR1 MDHEN, CDR2 SYDVKM. V lost 7 bases, J lost 1 base, and 13 bases lay in between. The CDR3 here is CASNRPRRNTEAFF. CDR3 nucleotide sequence: TGTGCCAGCAACCGACCCCGTCGGAACACTGAAGCTTTCTTT.

The gene calls are TRBV27 and TRBJ2-7; 8 nucleotides align to TRBD2. Germline CDR1 and CDR2: MNHEY and SMNVEV (reference sequence). This CDR3 has 14 amino acids. V shed 4 bases and J 3 bases; nucleotides not matched to a gene: 5. The CDR3 sequence is CASSSGGYYYEQYF. CDR3 coding DNA: TGTGCCAGCAGTTCGGGGGGGTATTACTACGAGCAGTACTTC.

The chain recombines TRBV5-1 with TRBJ1-1; tentatively, D is TRBD1 (6 bases). The CDR3 contains 15 residues. CDR1 and CDR2 (germline): SGHRS, YFSETQ. Deletions cut 4 bases from V and 1 base from J, with 14 bases between. The CDR3 coding sequence is TGCGCCAGCAGCCCTTTTCAGGGGTCGAACACTGAAGCTTTCTTT. Amino acid sequence: CASSPFQGSNTEAFF. Variable domain in full (rest from reference TRBV5-1 and TRBJ1-1): KAGVTQTPRYLIKTRGQQVTLSCSPISGHRSVSWYQQTPGQGLQFLFEYFSETQRNKGNFPGRFSGRQFSNSRSEMNVSTLELGDSALYLCASSPFQGSNTEAFFGQGTRLTVV.

This clonotype was seen ten or more times. V and J are TRBV20-1 and TRBJ2-5; D remains unclear. CDR3 length equals 13 residues. The ends were cut back, 5 bases at V and 5 bases at J, with 15 bases in the middle. Germline values: CDR1 DFQATT, CDR2 SNEGSKA (reference sequence). CDR3 coding DNA: TGCAGTGCTTACCGGCGGCAGGAGGAGACCCAGTACTTC. Protein product: CSAYRRQEETQYF.

A remark on this clonotype: The CDR3 does not close with the conserved phenylalanine or tryptophan, likely indicating a read error. The V call is TRBV28, the J call TRBJ1-5, with D hard to call. CDR3 length: 14 amino acids. Germline V gene data show CDR1 as MDHEN and CDR2 as SYDVKM. V was pared by 6 bases and J by 2 bases, with 11 bases between. DNA of the CDR3: TGTGCCAGCAGGCGTAGTGGGGGCAATCAGCCCCAGCATCTT. It codes for CASRRSGGNQPQHL.

This clonotype was found many times. This sequence joins TRBV2 and TRBJ1-1; possibly TRBD1 for D (6 bases). V gave up 5 bases and J gave up 7 bases, with 14 bases separating them. The germline CDR1 and CDR2 sequences are SNHLY and FYNNEI. This CDR3 has 13 residues. Here the CDR3 reads CASSTGLEREAFF. The CDR3 DNA is TGTGCCAGCAGTACAGGGTTGGAGCGTGAAGCTTTCTTT.

This CDR3 reads CASSEADREYEQYF. The CDR3 nucleotides are TGTGCCAGCAGTGAAGCGGACAGGGAATACGAGCAGTACTTC. The V gene is TRBV6-2 or TRBV6-3, the J gene TRBJ2-7, with TRBD1 identical over 8 bases. The germline CDR1 and CDR2 sequences are MNHEY and SVGEGT. Unmatched junction bases numbered 7, after V lost 5 bases and J lost 4 bases. CDR3 length: 14 amino acids.

The V call is TRBV19, the J call TRBJ2-7, with TRBD1 identical over 11 bases. This CDR3 spans 14 amino acids. Germline V gene lookup returns CDR1 LNHDA and CDR2 SQIVND (reference sequence). The trim removed 4 bases at V and 5 bases at J, leaving 4 bases unmatched. Here the CDR3 reads CASSTTGQGDEQYF. The CDR3 coding sequence is TGTGCCAGTAGTACGACGGGACAGGGGGACGAGCAGTACTTC.

The gene calls are TRBV20-1 and TRBJ2-7; perhaps TRBD1 as D (6 bases). The CDR3 has 14 amino acids. The V and J ends lost 6 bases and 3 bases respectively, with 18 bases between them. CDR1 and CDR2 from the germline V gene are DFQATT and SNEGSKA (reference sequence). The CDR3 DNA reads TGCAGTGCCCATCCGGAACAGGGAGTCTACGAGCAGTACTTC. It translates to CSAHPEQGVYEQYF.

This clonotype was detected ten times or more. V gene TRBV12-3 or TRBV12-4 combines with J gene TRBJ2-7; a weak D match, TRBD1 (5 bases). Trimming took 3 bases from V and 1 from J, leaving 10 bases between them. The CDR3 spans 14 residues. CDR3 protein: CASSFGANSYEQYF. The DNA for the CDR3 is TGTGCCAGCAGTTTTGGGGCGAATTCCTACGAGCAGTACTTC.

In its sample, this clonotype was seen a few times. The rearrangement uses TRBV14 and TRBJ2-7; D is unclear. V was cut by 3 bases and J by 2 bases, with 23 bases left in between. The CDR3 length is 18 residues. Germline CDR1 and CDR2: SGHDN and FVKESK. For the CDR3, the DNA is TGTGCCAGCAGCCAGGTAGTGGATCGGCGACCAAAAACCTACGAGCAGTACTTC. Its protein product is CASSQVVDRRPKTYEQYF.

This chain links TRBV6-9 with TRBJ2-3; 9 bases fit TRBD2. Germline V gives CDR1 MNHGY, CDR2 SVAAGI. J was trimmed by 1 base and V by 4 bases; bases with no gene match: 12. CDR3 length: 18 residues. DNA for the CDR3: TGTGCCAGCAGTTCACCGGGACTAGCATATGTGGGCACAGATACGCAGTATTTT. Protein: CASSSPGLAYVGTDTQYF.

This clonotype was found a few times. The V gene is TRBV9, the J gene TRBJ2-7; D might be TRBD1 or TRBD2, each matching 5 bases. The V and J ends lost 3 bases and 2 bases respectively, with 12 bases between them. The CDR3 length is 14 residues. CDR1 is SGDLS, CDR2 YYNGEE, per germline. DNA for the CDR3: TGTGCCAGCAGCGACCGGGACGGGACCTACGAGCAGTACTTC. Translation gives CASSDRDGTYEQYF.

The chain links TRBV7-2 to TRBJ2-2; no clear D. CDR3 size: 12 residues. V lost 2 bases and J 6 bases, leaving 4 bases between the germline ends. Germline V CDR1 and CDR2: SGHTA, FQGNSA. In DNA form, the CDR3 reads TGTGCCAGCAGCTTATTCGCCGGGGAGCTGTTTTTT. The encoded protein is CASSLFAGELFF. Complete variable domain (other parts from reference TRBV7-2 and TRBJ2-2): GAGVSQSPSNKVTEKGKDVELRCDPISGHTALYWYRQSLGQGLEFLIYFQGNSAPDKSGLPSDRFSAERTGGSVSTLTIQRTQQEDSAVYLCASSLFAGELFFGEGSRLTVL.

This sequence joins TRBV5-1 and TRBJ1-5; perhaps TRBD1 as D (6 bases). Trimming removed 0 bases at V and 0 bases at J, with 13 bases between. The CDR3 extends over 17 amino acids. In germline, CDR1 is SGHRS, CDR2 YFSETQ. The CDR3 DNA sequence: TGCGCCAGCAGCTTGGGAGACGGGGGCTATAGCAATCAGCCCCAGCATTTT. Protein: CASSLGDGGYSNQPQHF. Complete variable domain (other parts from reference TRBV5-1 and TRBJ1-5): KAGVTQTPRYLIKTRGQQVTLSCSPISGHRSVSWYQQTPGQGLQFLFEYFSETQRNKGNFPGRFSGRQFSNSRSEMNVSTLELGDSALYLCASSLGDGGYSNQPQHFGDGTRLSIL.

This clonotype came up many times. The chain recombines TRBV2 with TRBJ1-1; unclear D gene. Germline-derived CDR1 and CDR2 are SNHLY and FYNNEI. The ends were cut back, 8 bases at V and 3 bases at J, with 19 bases in the middle. The CDR3 is made up of 15 amino acids. This chain's CDR3 is CASPRYHPTDTEAFF. CDR3 in DNA: TGTGCCAGCCCTCGGTATCACCCTACGGACACTGAAGCTTTCTTT. The full variable domain, with the rest looked up from reference TRBV2 and TRBJ1-1, is EPEVTQTPSHQVTQMGQEVILRCVPISNHLYFYWYRQILGQKVEFLVSFYNNEISEKSEIFDDQFSVERPDGSNFTLKIRSTKLEDSAMYFCASPRYHPTDTEAFFGQGTRLTVV.

The chain employs TRBV5-1 and TRBJ1-3; TRBD1 agrees at 8 bases. CDR1 and CDR2 (germline): SGHRS, YFSETQ. The trim removed 4 bases at V and 4 bases at J, leaving 10 bases unmatched. This CDR3 is built from 16 residues. The CDR3 is CASSGADRDEGNTIYF. DNA of the CDR3: TGCGCCAGCAGCGGGGCGGACAGGGACGAAGGAAACACCATATATTTT.

This clonotype was counted a few times. The rearrangement uses TRBV7-9 and TRBJ1-4; TRBD1 might be the D (5 bases). Between the trimmed V and J ends, which lost 2 bases and 4 bases, there was a span of 8 bases. The CDR3 loop spans 14 amino acids. CDR1 SEHNR and CDR2 FQNEAQ come from the germline V gene (reference sequence). The CDR3: CASSLRQINEKLFF. In DNA, the CDR3 is TGTGCCAGCAGCTTACGACAGATTAATGAAAAACTGTTTTTT.

The chain carries TRBV20-1 and TRBJ1-2; a possible D gene is TRBD1 (6 bases). V dropped 1 base and J dropped 4 bases, with 16 bases sitting between them. Looked up from germline, CDR1 is DFQATT and CDR2 is SNEGSKA (reference sequence). This CDR3 has 15 amino acids. The CDR3 is CSARVREQGFYGYTF. CDR3 DNA: TGCAGTGCTAGAGTGCGGGAACAGGGTTTCTATGGCTACACCTTC.